These 20 T cell receptor beta chains came from one sample sequenced in a study of CD8 T cells in Susac syndrome. After extraction with the RNeasy kit, about 0.45 to 1 ug of the RNA was reverse transcribed using random hexamers. TCRdb re-analysed the immunoSEQ multiplex PCR reads in MiXCR, keeping a single row per CDR3 protein. The sample records around 150,000 distinct CDR3 sequences, approximately 94% being singletons. Sequencing was done on a sample of CD4+ T cells from PBMCs. All receptors come from a human donor with Susac syndrome.

The CDR3 sequence is CSARVRLSSYNEQFF. The DNA of the CDR3 is TGCAGTGCTAGAGTGCGTCTAAGCTCCTACAATGAGCAGTTCTTC. The genes are TRBV20-1 and TRBJ2-1; D is undetermined. The length of the CDR3 is 15 residues. Trimming took 1 base from V and 0 from J, leaving 10 bases between them. The germline V gene has CDR1 DFQATT and CDR2 SNEGSKA (reference sequence).

V and J are TRBV23-1 and TRBJ1-6; possible D gene TRBD1, 5 bases. TRBV23-1 has ORF status, its function being uncertain. This CDR3 is 14 amino acids long. Trimming left V 2 bases short and J 8 bases short, with 10 bases between. CDR3 coding DNA: TGCGCCAGCAGTCAACCAGGGAAACATTCACCCCTCCACTTT. It encodes CASSQPGKHSPLHF.

The chain couples TRBV25-1 to TRBJ1-2; tentatively, D is TRBD1 (6 bases). CDR1 is MGHDK and CDR2 is SYGVNS in the germline V gene. Between the trimmed V and J ends, which lost 3 bases and 6 bases, there was a span of 14 bases. The CDR3 is 14 amino acids. DNA for the CDR3: TGTGCCAGCAGTGACCCGGGGGCGATTCATGGCTACACCTTC. It is translated as CASSDPGAIHGYTF.

The chain has TRBV20-1 and TRBJ1-5; D gene ambiguous. This CDR3 comprises 16 residues. Germline-derived CDR1 and CDR2 are DFQATT and SNEGSKA (reference sequence). The germline V and J ends were trimmed by 3 bases and 4 bases, with 19 bases remaining between them. In DNA form, the CDR3 reads TGCAGTGCTAGTGGGTCTCCCGTCCCCAGAAATCAGCCCCAGCATTTT. Translated, it gives CSASGSPVPRNQPQHF.

The V call is TRBV5-1, the J call TRBJ1-1, with a tentative D call TRBD1 (5 bases). Germline CDR1 is SGHRS and CDR2 is YFSETQ. The germline V and J ends were trimmed by 7 bases and 5 bases, with 18 bases remaining between them. The CDR3 runs to 14 residues. CDR3: CASSQEGFGTEAFF. DNA of the CDR3: TGCGCCAGCTCACAGGAGGGTTTCGGGACTGAAGCTTTCTTT. Drawing the rest from reference TRBV5-1 and TRBJ1-1, the complete variable domain is KAGVTQTPRYLIKTRGQQVTLSCSPISGHRSVSWYQQTPGQGLQFLFEYFSETQRNKGNFPGRFSGRQFSNSRSEMNVSTLELGDSALYLCASSQEGFGTEAFFGQGTRLTVV.

The chain employs TRBV4-1 and TRBJ1-1; a weak D match, TRBD1 (5 bases). Germline-derived CDR1 and CDR2 are MGHRA and YSYEKL. The CDR3 contains 14 residues. Trimming removed 3 bases from V and 2 bases from J, with 10 bases in between. The CDR3 DNA reads as TGCGCCAGCAGCCATCTGGGGGTAAACACTGAAGCTTTCTTT. As protein: CASSHLGVNTEAFF.

This chain joins TRBV11-2 and TRBJ1-1; unclear D gene. Germline CDR1 SGHAT, CDR2 FQNNGV. The CDR3 is 14 amino acids. V was trimmed by 3 bases and J by 5 bases, leaving 13 bases between them. In DNA form, the CDR3 reads TGTGCCAGCAGCTTGATTCCTGGGAGTACTGAAGCTTTCTTT. This sequence encodes CASSLIPGSTEAFF.

The rearrangement uses TRBV9 and TRBJ2-5; maybe TRBD2 (6 bases). Germline V CDR1 and CDR2: SGDLS, YYNGEE. This CDR3 is 14 amino acids long. V was shortened by 4 bases and J by 2 bases, with 12 bases between the two germline ends. CDR3 bases: TGTGCCAGCAGCATATCCGGGACTCAAGAGACCCAGTACTTC. Its protein is CASSISGTQETQYF. The full variable domain, its missing parts supplied by reference TRBV9 and TRBJ2-5, is DSGVTQTPKHLITATGQRVTLRCSPRSGDLSVYWYQQSLDQGLQFLIQYYNGEERAKGNILERFSAQQFPDLHSELNLSSLELGDSALYFCASSISGTQETQYFGPGTRLLVL.

This chain joins TRBV28 and TRBJ2-4; the match to TRBD1 covers 7 bases. CDR3 length: 16 amino acids. The V gene's germline CDR1 is MDHEN and CDR2 SYDVKM. The ends lost 6 bases at V and 1 base at J; junction bases unmatched: 9. The CDR3 protein is CASSPTGSQAKNIQYF. CDR3 sequence (DNA): TGTGCCAGCAGCCCGACAGGGAGTCAGGCCAAAAACATTCAGTACTTC.

The chain uses TRBV29-1 and TRBJ2-5; D is ambiguous. V was cut by 5 bases and J by 3 bases, with 7 bases left in between. The germline V gene encodes CDR1 SQVTM and CDR2 ANQGSEA. CDR3 length: 11 amino acids. CDR3 amino acids: CSVLGKETQYF. The CDR3 DNA reads TGCAGCGTTCTGGGTAAAGAGACCCAGTACTTC.

The gene calls are TRBV29-1 and TRBJ2-5; 9 bases agree with TRBD1. The CDR3 is 15 residues long. The ends lost 0 bases at V and 5 bases at J; junction bases unmatched: 7. Germline CDR1 SQVTM, CDR2 ANQGSEA. The CDR3 DNA is TGCAGCGTTGAAGATCGGAGACAGGGGGACGAGACCCAGTACTTC. Amino acids: CSVEDRRQGDETQYF. The variable domain in full, completed from reference TRBV29-1 and TRBJ2-5, reads SAVISQKPSRDICQRGTSLTIQCQVDSQVTMMFWYRQQPGQSLTLIATANQGSEATYESGFVIDKFPISRPNLTFSTLTVSNMSPEDSSIYLCSVEDRRQGDETQYFGPGTRLLVL.

The CDR3 bases are TGTGCCAGCAGCGTAGGGACTACCAATGAGCAGTTCTTC. Translating it yields CASSVGTTNEQFF. The genes are TRBV9 and TRBJ2-1; the D gene is possibly TRBD2 (6 bases). CDR1 is SGDLS and CDR2 is YYNGEE in the germline V gene. The CDR3 loop spans 13 amino acids. Trimming shortened V by 0 bases and J by 6 bases, and 7 bases separated the two germline ends.

The chain carries TRBV5-1 and TRBJ2-7; TRBD1 agrees at 10 bases. V shed 3 bases and J 0 bases; nucleotides not matched to a gene: 6. CDR3 size: 16 residues. Germline CDR1 is SGHRS and CDR2 is YFSETQ. CDR3 nucleotides: TGCGCCAGCAGCTCCGAGACAGGGGGCGGCTCCTACGAGCAGTACTTC. Amino acids: CASSSETGGGSYEQYF.

The chain employs TRBV29-1 and TRBJ2-1, with TRBD1 matching over 10 bases. Unmatched junction bases numbered 3, after V lost 4 bases and J lost 3 bases. The CDR3 loop spans 14 amino acids. The V gene's germline CDR1 is SQVTM and CDR2 ANQGSEA. This CDR3 reads CSVGWTGGYNEQFF. Written as DNA, the CDR3 is TGCAGCGTTGGGTGGACAGGGGGCTACAATGAGCAGTTCTTC.

This sequence joins TRBV2 and TRBJ2-4, with TRBD2 as a possible D gene (7 bases). V was clipped by 7 bases and J by 6 bases, with 13 bases between them. Germline V lookup: CDR1 SNHLY, CDR2 FYNNEI. The CDR3 is 13 amino acids. DNA for the CDR3: TGTGCCAGCAAAGGGGAGGGGGTAAACATTCAGTACTTC. Its protein product is CASKGEGVNIQYF.

The J gene is TRBJ2-3, the V gene TRBV5-1, with D unresolved. The CDR3 is 14 residues long. The germline V gene has CDR1 SGHRS and CDR2 YFSETQ. The V end lost 2 bases, the J end lost 2 bases, and 9 bases lay between the germline ends. CDR3: CASSFRASTDTQYF. CDR3 DNA sequence: TGCGCCAGCAGCTTTAGGGCCTCCACAGATACGCAGTATTTT.

The rearrangement uses TRBV25-1 and TRBJ2-2; D is ambiguous. This CDR3 spans 16 amino acids. The germline V and J ends were trimmed by 4 bases and 0 bases, with 12 bases remaining between them. Germline V gene lookup returns CDR1 MGHDK and CDR2 SYGVNS. As DNA, the CDR3 is TGTGCCAGCAGTGTTAAGGCGGCGGCGAACACCGGGGAGCTGTTTTTT. Translating it yields CASSVKAAANTGELFF.

This chain links TRBV23-1 with TRBJ1-1; 8 bases map to TRBD1. TRBV23-1 qualifies as an ORF whose function is uncertain. This CDR3 is built from 16 residues. V dropped 4 bases and J dropped 3; count of bases not matched to a gene: 10. This CDR3 reads CASSPPGQGGDTEAFF. CDR3 sequence (DNA): TGCGCCAGCAGTCCCCCAGGACAGGGAGGGGACACTGAAGCTTTCTTT.

The rearrangement links TRBV7-9 to TRBJ2-5; TRBD2 matches at 8 bases. The V segment lost 4 bases and the J segment 5 bases; nucleotides outside the gene matches: 0. Germline V CDR1 and CDR2: SEHNR, FQNEAQ (reference sequence). The CDR3 extends over 12 amino acids. The CDR3 DNA reads TGTGCCAGCAGCTCGGGAGGGGAGACCCAGTACTTC. The encoded protein is CASSSGGETQYF.

The V call is TRBV20-1, the J call TRBJ2-3; no clear D. Germline CDR1 reads DFQATT; CDR2 reads SNEGSKA (reference sequence). V lost 2 bases, J lost 1 base, and 7 bases lay in between. The CDR3 runs 13 residues. The CDR3 reads CSARSSGTDTQYF. The CDR3 DNA follows: TGCAGTGCTAGATCGAGCGGCACAGATACGCAGTATTTT.